These 26 T cell receptor beta chains were sequenced from one sample in a study of radiation and T cells in renal cell carcinoma. Only in-frame clones appear in the TCRdb table, and some are missing; sequencing was by immunoSEQ multiplex PCR. The repertoire has about 60,000 clones, around three quarters of them found once; the top ten carry roughly 7%. Time point indicated: blood 2 weeks post-SBRT. Treatment denoted: 15 Gy SBRT to primary tumor, nephrectomy 4 weeks later. This sample comprised blood, obtained from a patient whose treatment included radiotherapy and nephrectomy. These receptors originate from a man in his sixties with renal cell carcinoma.

The chain has TRBV15 and TRBJ1-2; TRBD1 agrees at 8 bases. CDR3 size: 14 residues. V trimming: 5 bases; J trimming: 4 bases; junction bases outside the gene matches: 6. Germline V gives CDR1 LNHNV, CDR2 YYDKDF (reference sequence). The CDR3 sequence: CATSWPGTGYGYTF. In DNA form, the CDR3 reads TGTGCCACCAGCTGGCCCGGGACAGGCTATGGCTACACCTTC. Drawing the rest from reference TRBV15 and TRBJ1-2, the complete variable domain is DAMVIQNPRYQVTQFGKPVTLSCSQTLNHNVMYWYQQKSSQAPKLLFHYYDKDFNNEADTPDNFQSRRPNTSFCFLDIRSPGLGDTAMYLCATSWPGTGYGYTFGSGTRLTVV.

The chain joins TRBV7-9 to TRBJ2-7, with 9 positions matching TRBD2. V shed 0 bases, J shed 7 bases, and the junction held 16 bases outside the gene matches. Germline V gene data show CDR1 as SEHNR and CDR2 as FQNEAQ (reference sequence). The CDR3 runs 18 residues. As DNA, the CDR3 is TGTGCCAGCAGCTTAGCGGGTGTCGGTCGGCTAGCGGGGAGGGAGCAGTACTTC. Its protein product is CASSLAGVGRLAGREQYF.

The chain uses TRBV5-8 and TRBJ2-3; D call uncertain. The germline CDR1 and CDR2 sequences are SGHTS and YDEGEE. The CDR3 has 10 residues. Trimming took 6 bases from V and 5 from J, leaving 4 bases between them. The DNA for the CDR3 is TGTGCCAGCACCCTAGATACGCAGTATTTT. Residues: CASTLDTQYF. Full variable domain (outside the CDR3, taken from reference TRBV5-8 and TRBJ2-3): EAGVTQSPTHLIKTRGQQATLRCSPISGHTSVYWYQQALGLGLQFLLWYDEGEERNRGNFPPRFSGRQFPNYSSELNVNALELEDSALYLCASTLDTQYFGPGTRLTVL.

The chain recombines TRBV5-1 with TRBJ1-4, with D unclear. CDR3 length equals 13 residues. Germline V gene lookup returns CDR1 SGHRS and CDR2 YFSETQ. The ends were cut back, 7 bases at V and 2 bases at J, with 9 bases in the middle. This CDR3 is CASSGVTNEKLFF. Written as DNA, the CDR3 is TGCGCCAGCTCCGGAGTTACTAATGAAAAACTGTTTTTT.

The chain combines TRBV6-1 with TRBJ2-7; no clear D. There are 13 residues in the CDR3. Trimming stripped 4 bases from V and 4 bases from J, with 11 bases between. Germline CDR1 MNHNS, CDR2 SASEGT. The CDR3 sequence: CASSVVDRYEQYV. The CDR3 DNA sequence: TGTGCCAGCAGTGTAGTAGACCGTTACGAGCAGTACGTC.

DNA for the CDR3: TGCGCCAGCAGCTTGAGGCTAGCGGGAGGCGCCGGGGAGCTGTTTTTT. The encoded protein is CASSLRLAGGAGELFF. The V and J genes are TRBV5-1 and TRBJ2-2; TRBD2 matches 11 bases. The J segment lost 6 bases and the V segment lost 1 base, leaving 5 bases of the junction unmatched. Germline V gene sequence: CDR1 SGHRS, CDR2 YFSETQ. This CDR3 region has 16 residues.

The V call is TRBV19, the J call TRBJ2-1, with D hard to call. The V and J ends lost 5 bases and 4 bases respectively, with 15 bases between them. This CDR3 spans 15 amino acids. Germline loops: CDR1 LNHDA, CDR2 SQIVND (reference sequence). CDR3 DNA: TGTGCCAGTAGTGTTGGCTCTGCATTTTACAATGAGCAGTTCTTC. This translates into CASSVGSAFYNEQFF. Based on the CDR3 plus reference TRBV19 and TRBJ2-1, the full variable domain is DGGITQSPKYLFRKEGQNVTLSCEQNLNHDAMYWYRQDPGQGLRLIYYSQIVNDFQKGDIAEGYSVSREKKESFPLTVTSAQKNPTAFYLCASSVGSAFYNEQFFGPGTRLTVL.

V gene TRBV7-2 combines with J gene TRBJ1-4; 8 bases match TRBD1. The germline V gene has CDR1 SGHTA and CDR2 FQGNSA. The V segment lost 5 bases and the J segment 0 bases; nucleotides outside the gene matches: 14. The CDR3 loop spans 19 amino acids. CDR3 in amino acids: CASSPRGGDRSATNEKLFF. In DNA form, the CDR3 reads TGTGCCAGCAGCCCGAGGGGGGGGGACAGGTCCGCAACTAATGAAAAACTGTTTTTT.

The genes are TRBV30 and TRBJ1-2; D unresolved. CDR1 is GTSNPN, CDR2 SVGIG, per germline (reference sequence). Deletions cut 4 bases from V and 0 bases from J, with 12 bases between. CDR3 length equals 14 residues. CDR3 DNA: TGTGCCTGGATCAACACGTATTCTAACTATGGCTACACCTTC. As protein: CAWINTYSNYGYTF.

This chain connects TRBV6-1 to TRBJ2-7, with D possibly TRBD1 on 5 matching bases. Germline loops: CDR1 MNHNS, CDR2 SASEGT. The germline V and J ends were trimmed by 7 bases and 1 base, with 14 bases remaining between them. There are 14 residues in the CDR3. CDR3 DNA sequence: TGTGCCAGCAAAGGACACCCAGTTTCCTACGAGCAGTACGTC. It is translated as CASKGHPVSYEQYV.

The V gene is TRBV19, the J gene TRBJ2-1; 10 positions match TRBD2. The CDR3 runs to 14 residues. Germline trimming cut 7 bases from V and 1 base from J; bases unmatched to any gene: 1. Germline V gene data show CDR1 as LNHDA and CDR2 as SQIVND (reference sequence). CDR3 loop: CASTSGGSYNEQFF. CDR3 sequence (DNA): TGTGCCAGTACTAGCGGGGGTTCCTACAATGAGCAGTTCTTC.

The chain combines TRBV2 with TRBJ2-3; D gene uncertain. CDR1 and CDR2 from the germline V gene are SNHLY and FYNNEI. The CDR3 is made up of 11 amino acids. Trimming cost V 8 bases and J 5 bases, with 8 bases left between them. Written as DNA, the CDR3 is TGTGCCAGCTCGGGCCTAGATACGCAGTATTTT. Its translation: CASSGLDTQYF. The variable domain in full, completed from reference TRBV2 and TRBJ2-3, reads EPEVTQTPSHQVTQMGQEVILRCVPISNHLYFYWYRQILGQKVEFLVSFYNNEISEKSEIFDDQFSVERPDGSNFTLKIRSTKLEDSAMYFCASSGLDTQYFGPGTRLTVL.

This clone is labeled medium-sized (0.01 to 0.1%). CDR3 nucleotides: TGTGCCAGCAGCGTAAACGGAGCGGATCAAGAGACCCAGTACTTC. It translates to CASSVNGADQETQYF. This chain connects TRBV9 to TRBJ2-5, with D perhaps TRBD2 (5 bases). CDR3 length: 15 residues. Trimming removed 1 base from V and 2 bases from J, with 12 bases in between. Germline V gene data show CDR1 as SGDLS and CDR2 as YYNGEE.

The chain recombines TRBV4-3 with TRBJ2-7, with D possibly being TRBD2 (6 bases). This CDR3 has 14 residues. V was cut by 4 bases and J by 1 base, with 11 bases left in between. The germline CDR1 and CDR2 sequences are LGHNA and YSLEER. This CDR3 reads CASSLTRGSYEQYF. In nucleotides, the CDR3 is TGCGCCAGCAGCCTCACGCGGGGTTCCTACGAGCAGTACTTC.

The V gene is TRBV4-3, the J gene TRBJ2-3; the D is unclear. Germline lookup yields CDR1 LGHNA and CDR2 YSLEER. V was shortened by 3 bases and J by 5 bases, with 3 bases between the two germline ends. The CDR3 loop spans 11 amino acids. The CDR3, as DNA: TGCGCCAGCAGCCACGAAGATACGCAGTATTTT. Its translation: CASSHEDTQYF.

The rearrangement joins TRBV19 to TRBJ1-2, with D possibly matching TRBD1 (5 bases). The CDR3 length is 14 residues. V lost 4 bases and J lost 5, with 14 bases in between. Looked up from germline, CDR1 is LNHDA and CDR2 is SQIVND (reference sequence). The CDR3 reads CASSRGGVGYGYTF. For the CDR3, the DNA is TGTGCCAGTAGTAGGGGAGGGGTAGGGTATGGCTACACCTTC.

The chain combines TRBV25-1 with TRBJ2-5; TRBD2 matches at 9 bases. The CDR3 covers 15 residues. CDR1 and CDR2 (germline): MGHDK, SYGVNS. V lost 5 bases to trimming and J lost 4 bases; unmatched junction nucleotides: 8. In DNA form, the CDR3 reads TGTGCCAGCAGTACTCTAGCGGGATTGGGAGAGACCCAGTACTTC. Amino acids: CASSTLAGLGETQYF.

V and J are TRBV19 and TRBJ1-2, with a tentative D call TRBD1 (5 bases). Trimming took 3 bases from V and 2 from J, leaving 7 bases between them. CDR1 and CDR2 (germline): LNHDA, SQIVND (reference sequence). This CDR3 spans 13 amino acids. Here the CDR3 reads CASSIRDNYGYTF. The CDR3 DNA is TGTGCCAGTAGTATCCGGGACAACTATGGCTACACCTTC.

The chain couples TRBV7-2 to TRBJ1-4; 7 bases align to TRBD1. The V and J ends lost 4 bases and 1 base, in that order; junction bases with no gene match: 3. The CDR3 has 15 residues. Germline CDR1 is SGHTA and CDR2 is FQGNSA. The chain's CDR3 is CASSSQGETNEKLFF. CDR3 bases: TGTGCCAGCAGCTCCCAGGGGGAAACTAATGAAAAACTGTTTTTT.

This clone showed up just a few times. The chain has TRBV7-9 and TRBJ1-1, with D possibly matching TRBD1 (5 bases). The ends were cut back, 6 bases at V and 0 bases at J, with 11 bases in the middle. The CDR3 runs to 14 residues. Germline CDR1 SEHNR, CDR2 FQNEAQ (reference sequence). The CDR3 loop reads CASSSMGVNTEAFF. DNA of the CDR3: TGTGCCAGCAGTTCAATGGGGGTGAACACTGAAGCTTTCTTT.

V and J are TRBV30 and TRBJ1-5, with D possibly matching TRBD1 (6 bases). From germline, CDR1 is GTSNPN and CDR2 SVGIG (reference sequence). The length of the CDR3 is 15 residues. Trimming cost V 6 bases and J 2 bases, with 17 bases left between them. The CDR3 loop is CACAQGMAGNQPQHF. CDR3 DNA: TGTGCCTGCGCTCAGGGGATGGCCGGCAATCAGCCCCAGCATTTT.

The rearrangement links TRBV27 to TRBJ1-1, with a possible D match to TRBD1 (5 bases). V was pared by 5 bases and J by 11 bases, with 18 bases between. This CDR3 spans 13 amino acids. The V gene's germline CDR1 is MNHEY and CDR2 SMNVEV (reference sequence). The DNA of the CDR3 is TGTGCCAGCAGTCCCCGACAGACCCTGGTTGCTTTCTTT. Translated: CASSPRQTLVAFF.

The chain carries TRBV7-2 and TRBJ1-6, with D perhaps TRBD1 (5 bases). V was cut by 1 base and J by 6 bases, with 10 bases left in between. Germline CDR1 SGHTA, CDR2 FQGNSA. The CDR3 sequence is 15 residues long. The CDR3 loop is CASSLEQVSNSPLHF. CDR3 DNA sequence: TGTGCCAGCAGCTTAGAACAGGTCTCTAATTCACCCCTCCACTTT. Full variable domain (missing parts from reference TRBV7-2 and TRBJ1-6): GAGVSQSPSNKVTEKGKDVELRCDPISGHTALYWYRQSLGQGLEFLIYFQGNSAPDKSGLPSDRFSAERTGGSVSTLTIQRTQQEDSAVYLCASSLEQVSNSPLHFGNGTRLTVT.

This clone was observed a few times. J is TRBJ1-2 and V is TRBV4-1; D is possibly TRBD1 (5 bases). The CDR3 consists of 16 residues. Germline V CDR1 and CDR2: MGHRA, YSYEKL. V lost 0 bases to trimming and J lost 3 bases, with 14 bases between them. The CDR3 protein is CASSQDLGLSDYGYTF. The CDR3 DNA is TGCGCCAGCAGCCAAGATCTGGGACTAAGTGACTATGGCTACACCTTC.

The chain couples TRBV10-1 to TRBJ2-2; D might be TRBD1 (6 bases). V dropped 1 base and J dropped 0 bases, with 12 bases sitting between them. CDR1 WNHNN and CDR2 SYGVQD come from the germline V gene (reference sequence). The CDR3 runs 17 residues. The CDR3 nucleotides read TGCGCCAGCAGTGAGTTCTCGGACAGCTCGAACACCGGGGAGCTGTTTTTT. This codes for CASSEFSDSSNTGELFF.

The chain combines TRBV5-1 with TRBJ2-1, with TRBD2 matching 8 bases. CDR3 length: 16 residues. Trimming took 0 bases from V and 3 from J; bases not matched to a gene: 5. From germline, CDR1 is SGHRS and CDR2 YFSETQ. This chain's CDR3 is CASSLELAEGYNEQFF. The CDR3 DNA sequence: TGCGCCAGCAGCTTGGAACTAGCGGAGGGCTACAATGAGCAGTTCTTC.